This is a list of T cell receptor beta chains from one sample in a study of blood T cell repertoires in COVID-19. Clones were sequenced by immunoSEQ multiplex PCR, and TCRdb holds only the in-frame ones, with some missing. The table records 100,000 to 150,000 clones, 88% of them present only once. The source material was peripheral blood. These receptors all come from a man between 65 and 85 years old with active COVID-19. The CDR3 runs from the conserved cysteine through the conserved F or W. D genes are given only for firm matches. Clone size, where shown, is once, few, many, or a class for clones that have expanded.

D | J | V | size | DNA | CDR3
. | TRBJ1-2 | TRBV5-1 | . | TGCGCCAGCAGAGAAGGGGGAAACAACTATGGCTACACCTTC | CASREGGNNYGYTF
. | TRBJ2-4 | TRBV19 | . | TGTGCCAGTAGTATAGTTGAAACGACTGGAATTCAGTACTTC | CASSIVETTGIQYF
. | TRBJ1-2 | TRBV5-6 | . | TGTGCCAGCCATCAACTCCGGACCTCTAGCGGTGGCTACACCTTC | CASHQLRTSSGGYTF
TRBD1 | TRBJ2-2 | TRBV14 | . | TGTGCCAGCAGCCAGAGTGGGACAGTAACCTTGAACACCGGGGAGCTGTTTTTT | CASSQSGTVTLNTGELFF
. | TRBJ2-5 | TRBV9 | . | TGTGCCAGCAGCTTCGGGACACAAGAGACCCAGTACTTC | CASSFGTQETQYF
. | TRBJ2-3 | TRBV6-6 | . | TGTGTAGGGGGAGCAGACCACACAGATACGCAGTATTTT | CVGGADHTDTQYF
. | TRBJ2-5 | TRBV30 | . | TGTGCCTGGAGTGTGAGGCCACAAGAGACCCAGTACTTC | CAWSVRPQETQYF
TRBD2 | TRBJ2-7 | TRBV28 | . | TGTGCCAGCATGGCGGGAGCCCTCGAGCAGTACTTC | CASMAGALEQYF
TRBD2 | TRBJ2-1 | TRBV28 | . | TGTGCCAGCAGTGTAGCGGGAGGTCTTGAGCAGTTCTTC | CASSVAGGLEQFF
TRBD2 | TRBJ2-3 | TRBV28 | . | TGTGCCAGCAGTTTGGCGGGAGCAGGGACAGATACGCAGTATTTT | CASSLAGAGTDTQYF
. | TRBJ1-2 | TRBV5-1 | . | TGCGCCAGCAGCTTGGCTCAGGGGCATGGCTACACCTTC | CASSLAQGHGYTF
TRBD1 | TRBJ2-7 | TRBV5-6 | . | TGTGCCAGCAGCGGGACAGGTCCCACCTACGAGCAGTACTTC | CASSGTGPTYEQYF
. | TRBJ1-5 | TRBV28 | . | TGTGCCAGCGGAGCGGGTGGAGGTCGGGGCAATCAGCCCCAGCATTTT | CASGAGGGRGNQPQHF
. | TRBJ2-2 | TRBV4-1 | . | TGCGCCAGCAGCCCAGGACTGGACACCGGGGAGCTGTTTTTT | CASSPGLDTGELFF
. | TRBJ2-5 | TRBV4-3 | . | TGCGCCAGCAGCCAAGACGGGGAAGAGACCCAGTACTTC | CASSQDGEETQYF
TRBD2 | TRBJ2-7 | TRBV4-2 | . | TGTGCCAGCAGCCTACACCCCCCTAGCGGGAGCGGCTTCTTGGACGAGCAGTACTTC | CASSLHPPSGSGFLDEQYF
. | TRBJ1-5 | TRBV25-1 | . | TGTGCCAGCCTATTGGGTGGGGCTAATCAGCCCCAGCATTTT | CASLLGGANQPQHF
. | TRBJ1-5 | TRBV6-6 | . | TGTGCCAGCAGTTATCCTGGCAGCAATCAGCCCCAGCATTTT | CASSYPGSNQPQHF
TRBD1 | TRBJ2-7 | TRBV9 | . | TGTGCCAGCAGCGTCAGGGGGCAGAGTTCCGAGCAGTACTTC | CASSVRGQSSEQYF
TRBD2 | TRBJ2-1 | TRBV5-6 | . | TGTGCCAGCAGCCCGAGCGGGAGGGTCTCCTACAATGAGCAGTTCTTC | CASSPSGRVSYNEQFF
TRBD1 | TRBJ1-6 | TRBV5-1 | . | TGCGCCAGCAGCTCCGGGACAGGGGATAATTCACCCCTCCACTTT | CASSSGTGDNSPLHF
. | TRBJ2-1 | TRBV18 | . | TGTGCCAGCTCACAGGGGGTAACGTCTTACAATGAGCAGTTCTTC | CASSQGVTSYNEQFF
TRBD1 | TRBJ1-5 | TRBV29-1 | . | TGCAGCGTTGCGGGGACAGGGGTCAATCAGCCCCAGCATTTT | CSVAGTGVNQPQHF
TRBD2 | TRBJ2-3 | TRBV24-1 | . | TGTGCCACCAGTAGCGGGAGTGGGGCAGATACGCAGTATTTT | CATSSGSGADTQYF
TRBD2 | TRBJ2-1 | TRBV9 | . | TGTGCCAGCAGCCCTCCGGGACTAACCTACAATGAGCAGTTCTTC | CASSPPGLTYNEQFF
. | TRBJ2-3 | TRBV4-3 | . | TGCGCCAGCAGCCAAGATAACTGGGATACGCAGTATTTT | CASSQDNWDTQYF
TRBD2 | TRBJ2-5 | TRBV7-9 | once | TGTGCCAGCAAAAGGGGTAGCGGGATCCGTGAGACCCAGTACTTC | CASKRGSGIRETQYF
. | TRBJ2-2 | TRBV11-2 | . | TGTGCCAGCAGCCAAGGGCAGGGTCCCACCGGGGAGCTGTTTTTT | CASSQGQGPTGELFF
. | TRBJ2-2 | TRBV6-5 | . | TGTGCCAGCAGCGCGGGACGGACCGGGGAGCTGTTTTTT | CASSAGRTGELFF
. | TRBJ1-2 | TRBV29-1 | . | TGCAGCGCAACAAGACAGGCGTCTAACTATGGCTACACCTTC | CSATRQASNYGYTF
TRBD2 | TRBJ2-7 | TRBV19 | . | TGTGCCAGTAGTGATGGACTAGCGGGAATCTCCTACGAGCAGTACTTC | CASSDGLAGISYEQYF
. | TRBJ2-7 | TRBV4-3 | . | TGCGCCAGCAGCCGCCCTTTAGCTAACCACGAGCAGTACTTC | CASSRPLANHEQYF
. | TRBJ1-3 | TRBV2 | . | TGTGCCAGCAGTGCCCGGACACCCGGTGGAAACACCATATATTTT | CASSARTPGGNTIYF
TRBD2 | TRBJ2-2 | TRBV7-3 | . | TGTGCCAGCAGCCAACCGGGACTAGCAGGGACCGGGGAGCTGTTTTTT | CASSQPGLAGTGELFF
TRBD1 | TRBJ2-2 | TRBV3-1/TRBV3-2 | . | TGTGCCAGCACCGCAAACAGGGGGAACACCGGGGAGCTGTTTTTT | CASTANRGNTGELFF
TRBD2 | TRBJ2-5 | TRBV11-2 | . | TGTGCCAGCAGCTTACGATCTAGCGGGACCCAAGAGACCCAGTACTTC | CASSLRSSGTQETQYF
TRBD2 | TRBJ2-7 | TRBV7-2 | . | TGTGCCAGCAGCGTGACCGGGACTAGCGGTTCCTACGAGCAGTACTTC | CASSVTGTSGSYEQYF
TRBD1 | TRBJ1-1 | TRBV30 | . | TGTGCCTGGGATCCGGGACAGGGGGTCACTGAAGCTTTCTTT | CAWDPGQGVTEAFF
TRBD2 | TRBJ2-3 | TRBV15 | once | TGTGCCACCAGCAGAGAGGGACTAGCGGGAGATACGCAGTATTTT | CATSREGLAGDTQYF
. | TRBJ1-1 | TRBV7-3 | . | TGTGCCAGCAGCTTATATCGGGACACTGAAGCTTTCTTT | CASSLYRDTEAFF
TRBD1 | TRBJ2-3 | TRBV6-5 | . | TGTGCCAGCAGGGGAGAACAGGGGGACGCAGATACGCAGTATTTT | CASRGEQGDADTQYF
. | TRBJ1-5 | TRBV14 | . | TGTGCCAGCAGCCGCGAAGTCAGGGGCCGCAATCAGCCCCAGCATTTT | CASSREVRGRNQPQHF
. | TRBJ2-7 | TRBV5-6 | . | TGTGCCAGCAGCCCGCCGACAGATTCCTACGAGCAGTACTTC | CASSPPTDSYEQYF
TRBD1 | TRBJ2-5 | TRBV18 | . | TGTGCCAGCTCAGGGACAGTTGGGGAGACCCAGTACTTC | CASSGTVGETQYF
. | TRBJ2-7 | TRBV7-9 | few | TGTGCCAGCAGCTCACCGAGGGGGGGAAACTACGAGCAGTACTTC | CASSSPRGGNYEQYF
. | TRBJ2-3 | TRBV4-1 | . | TGCGCCAGCAGTCCACAGGGCCCGGGCACAGATACGCAGTATTTT | CASSPQGPGTDTQYF
TRBD2 | TRBJ2-7 | TRBV6-2/TRBV6-3 | . | TGTGCCAGCAGCTCAGAGAGCGGGAAGTTTACCTACGAGCAGTACTTC | CASSSESGKFTYEQYF
. | TRBJ1-1 | TRBV20-1 | . | TGCAGTGCTAGTGAGGGCTTGCAAGTTGAAGCTTTCTTT | CSASEGLQVEAFF
TRBD2 | TRBJ2-5 | TRBV6-6 | . | TGTGCCAGCAGTTACTCGGGACTAGCAGGGGAGACCCAGTACTTC | CASSYSGLAGETQYF
TRBD2 | TRBJ2-5 | TRBV7-2 | . | TGTGCCAGCAGCTCAAGCGGGGCTGGGAAGACCCAGTACTTC | CASSSSGAGKTQYF
TRBD2 | TRBJ2-2 | TRBV5-1 | . | TGCGCCAGCAGCCCGGGACTAGCGGGAGGTTTCCGTAGCACCGGGGAGCTGTTTTTT | CASSPGLAGGFRSTGELFF